This TCR beta chain is from a study of T-cell reconstitution after alpha-beta-depleted transplantation in children. Unique molecular identifiers were incorporated when the TCRbeta library was constructed. TCRdb reanalysed the PCR reads using MiXCR and keeps one entry per CDR3 protein. The sample holds 490,000 or so distinct CDR3 sequences, around 13% seen once. This CDR3 contains 17 residues. V was pared by 4 bases and J by 5 bases, with 11 bases of the junction left unmatched. Sequencing was performed on PBMCs from the stem cell graft donor, taken from the stem cell graft. This clonotype originated in a human donor who donated a stem cell graft to a child with combined immunodeficiency. The chain has TRBV12-3 or TRBV12-4 and TRBJ2-5; the match to TRBD2 covers 12 bases. In nucleotides, the CDR3 is TGTGCCAGCAGTTCAAGCCTAGCGGGGGGGCAACTGGAGACCCAGTACTTC. Amino acid sequence: CASSSSLAGGQLETQYF.